One sample yielded the 2 T cell receptor beta chains listed below, sequenced in a study of tumor-infiltrating lymphocytes in oesophageal squamous cell carcinoma. Each CDR3 protein gets one entry after TCRdb re-called the PCR reads with MiXCR. The repertoire includes fewer than 11,000 distinct CDR3 sequences, around three fifths of them detected once, and 30% to 40% sits in the top ten. Sequencing used esophageal tumor tissue. These receptors all come from a male donor with esophageal squamous cell carcinoma.

As concerns this clonotype: At one of its ends the junction is not consistent with the germline gene, which may arise from a read error. The V gene is TRBV11-2, the J gene TRBJ2-7; D is perhaps TRBD1 (6 bases). Germline values: CDR1 SGHAT, CDR2 FQNNGV. The CDR3 is made up of 13 amino acids. CDR3 amino acids: CASSLRDTGELYF. CDR3 DNA sequence: TGTGCCAGCAGCTTAAGGGACACCGGGGAGCTGTACTTC.

There are many counts of this clonotype. V gene TRBV7-6 combines with J gene TRBJ1-2, with D unresolved. Per germline, CDR1 SGHVS and CDR2 FNYEAQ. V was cut by 6 bases and J by 3 bases, with 8 bases left in between. The CDR3 totals 12 residues. The CDR3 region has the DNA TGTGCCAGCAGGGTAGACTACTATGGCTACACCTTC. It yields the protein CASRVDYYGYTF.